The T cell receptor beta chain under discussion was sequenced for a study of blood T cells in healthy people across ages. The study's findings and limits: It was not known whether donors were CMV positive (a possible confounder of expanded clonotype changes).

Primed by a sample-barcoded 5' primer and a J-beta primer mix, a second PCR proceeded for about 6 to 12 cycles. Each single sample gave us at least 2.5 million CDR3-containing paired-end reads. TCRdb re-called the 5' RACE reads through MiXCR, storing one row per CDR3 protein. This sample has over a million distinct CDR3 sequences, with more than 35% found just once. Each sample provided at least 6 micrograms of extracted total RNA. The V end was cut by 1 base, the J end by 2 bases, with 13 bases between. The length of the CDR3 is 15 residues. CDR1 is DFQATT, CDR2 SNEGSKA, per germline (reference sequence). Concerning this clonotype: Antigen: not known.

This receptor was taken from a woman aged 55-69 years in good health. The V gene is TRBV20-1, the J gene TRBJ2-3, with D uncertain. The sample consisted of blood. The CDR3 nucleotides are TGCAGTGCTAGAGCTAACAGTTTATCCACAGATACGCAGTATTTT. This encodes CSARANSLSTDTQYF.